This TCR beta chain was identified during a study of cytomegalovirus exposure and HLA in healthy donors. In its sample, this clone was seen once. Its antigen remains unidentified. Primers included in the PCR were 60 Vbeta and 13 Jbeta primers. Profiled with immunoSEQ multiplex PCR; TCRdb holds only in-frame clones, not every one. The sample holds some 99,000 clones, approximately 80% seen once. Findings and caveats of the study: A few of the chains that were CMV-associated were confirmed in vitro to be specific for CMV antigens. Follow-up analysis later connected one missense variant in DCLRE1C with trimming of TCR beta V- and J-genes. When the data were analyzed later, several of the most significant clusters appeared to be linked to common viral pathogens.

CDR3 length: 15 amino acids. The germline V gene has CDR1 MGHRA and CDR2 YSYEKL. J lost 8 bases, V lost 2 bases, and 8 bases had no gene match. Sequenced input: PBMCs. This chain connects TRBV4-1 to TRBJ1-1, with TRBD1 identical over 10 bases. The TCR comes from a female donor in good health and CMV-seronegative. Here the CDR3 reads CASSQSPDRGGEAFF. The CDR3, as DNA: TGCGCCAGCAGCCAATCCCCGGACAGGGGGGGGGAAGCTTTCTTT.